This T cell receptor (beta chain) came from a study of shared clonotypes between healthy human individuals. Study conclusions and caveats: Investigators collected only blood, and repertoires in tissues likely differ.

The study drew all its donors from Caucasian adults living in Nashville, Tennessee. CD4+ cells underwent separation, giving CD45RA+ naive and CD45RA-negative memory subsets. Comments on this clone: What it binds is unknown. This may be a read error, as it is one base from a much larger clone. This specimen includes other DNA sequences encoding the same CDR3.

Repertoires were generated with immunoSEQ multiplex PCR, while TCRdb's copy carries only in-frame clones and drops some. The sample comprises around 1,000,000 clones, 60% to 80% of which are singletons, and over 0.8% rests with the top ten. This clonotype originated in a man aged 18 to 29 in good health. Some clones in this sample may be carry-over from other donors' samples. Source material: memory CD4+ T cells from PBMCs. Subset: CD45RA-negative fraction.

The CDR3 protein is CASSLTDSNEKLFF. CDR3 DNA sequence: TGTGCCAGCAGTTTAACGGACAGTAATGAAAAACTGTTTTTT. The chain recombines TRBV28 with TRBJ1-4, with D perhaps matching TRBD1 (6 bases). V lost 2 bases and J 4 bases, leaving 8 bases between the germline ends. The germline CDR1 and CDR2 sequences are MDHEN and SYDVKM. CDR3 length equals 14 residues.